This entry lists 21 T cell receptor beta chains sequenced from one sample in a study of control samples from healthy donors and cancer patients. Assay: immunoSEQ multiplex PCR; the TCRdb copy retains only in-frame clones and omits some. The sample includes about 110,000 clones, around 80% of them seen just once. The sample taken for sequencing was blood. These receptors came from a man aged 18 to 29 in good health.

J is TRBJ2-3 and V is TRBV5-8, with D unresolved. The CDR3 has 14 residues. The germline V and J ends were trimmed by 4 bases and 0 bases, with 9 bases remaining between them. The germline V gene encodes CDR1 SGHTS and CDR2 YDEGEE. This CDR3 is CASSPMISTDTQYF. The CDR3 DNA follows: TGTGCCAGCAGCCCGATGATTAGCACAGATACGCAGTATTTT.

This clone was observed once. The chain recombines TRBV28 with TRBJ2-7, with 8 bases matching TRBD1. The V segment lost 6 bases and the J segment 0 bases; nucleotides outside the gene matches: 7. The CDR3 is 15 residues long. Per the germline V gene, CDR1 is MDHEN and CDR2 is SYDVKM. Here the CDR3 DNA reads TGTGCCAGCAGGCTATCAGGGGGCATCTCCTACGAGCAGTACTTC. Amino acids: CASRLSGGISYEQYF.

The chain recombines TRBV4-1 with TRBJ1-1; maybe TRBD1 (5 bases). The CDR3 loop spans 17 amino acids. Germline-derived CDR1 and CDR2 are MGHRA and YSYEKL. Trimming left V 1 base short and J 1 base short, with 16 bases between. The CDR3 loop reads CASSQALVGAENTEAFF. In nucleotides, the CDR3 is TGCGCCAGCAGCCAAGCGCTCGTAGGGGCCGAGAACACTGAAGCTTTCTTT.

As for this clone: At one end the junction does not follow the germline gene, possibly because of a read error. J is TRBJ2-7 and V is TRBV30; D might be TRBD1 or TRBD2, each matching 6 bases. CDR3 length equals 14 residues. Germline lookup yields CDR1 GTSNPN and CDR2 SVGIG (reference sequence). The CDR3 bases are TGTGCCGGCACCGCCCGGGGGCAGCCCTACGAGCAGTGCTTC. As protein: CAGTARGQPYEQCF.

The CDR3 DNA reads TGTGCCAGCGGACGACAGAACACTGAAGCTTTCTTT. Protein product: CASGRQNTEAFF. The rearrangement links TRBV6-5 to TRBJ1-1; D uncertain. From germline, CDR1 is MNHEY and CDR2 SVGAGI. CDR3 length: 12 residues. Trimming shortened V by 8 bases and J by 1 base, and 8 bases separated the two germline ends.

J is TRBJ1-2 and V is TRBV2; 8 bases map to TRBD1. The CDR3 sequence is 15 residues long. V shed 6 bases, J shed 7 bases, and the junction held 13 bases outside the gene matches. Germline lookup yields CDR1 SNHLY and CDR2 FYNNEI. CDR3 in DNA: TGTGCCAGCAGCGATCTTAGGACAGGGCGGAGTGGCTACACCTTC. Protein sequence: CASSDLRTGRSGYTF. The full variable domain, completed using reference TRBV2 and TRBJ1-2, is EPEVTQTPSHQVTQMGQEVILRCVPISNHLYFYWYRQILGQKVEFLVSFYNNEISEKSEIFDDQFSVERPDGSNFTLKIRSTKLEDSAMYFCASSDLRTGRSGYTFGSGTRLTVV.

CDR3 loop: CASSSGLQTYEQYF. For the CDR3, the DNA is TGTGCCAGCTCATCAGGACTACAGACCTACGAGCAGTACTTC. The rearrangement joins TRBV18 to TRBJ2-7; D possibly corresponds to TRBD2 (6 bases). The CDR3 spans 14 residues. V was trimmed by 5 bases and J by 2 bases, leaving 13 bases between them. Germline CDR1 reads KGHSH; CDR2 reads LQKENI.

V usage is TRBV3-1 (or the pseudogene TRBV3-2) and J usage is TRBJ2-7, with no clear D. This CDR3 spans 12 amino acids. Germline CDR1 is LGHDT and CDR2 is YNNKEL (reference sequence). V was pared by 6 bases and J by 7 bases, with 13 bases between. The CDR3 nucleotides are TGTGCCAGCAGTTCGGACGGGCTTGAGCAGTACGTC. Protein sequence: CASSSDGLEQYV.

This chain links TRBV12-3 or TRBV12-4 with TRBJ2-7; unclear D gene. The V and J ends lost 1 base and 8 bases respectively, with 9 bases between them. This CDR3 spans 12 amino acids. CDR3 coding DNA: TGTGCCAGCAGTTTAGAGTCAGCGAAGCAGTACTTC. This encodes CASSLESAKQYF.

The rearrangement joins TRBV5-5 to TRBJ1-5; D is uncertain. Trimming left V 4 bases short and J 7 bases short, with 15 bases between. CDR1 SGHKS and CDR2 YYEKEE come from the germline V gene (reference sequence). The CDR3 sequence is 14 residues long. The CDR3 coding sequence is TGTGCCAGCAGCCCTGGCAGACCTGGACAGCCCCAGCATTTT. It encodes CASSPGRPGQPQHF.

The sample holds one count of this clone. The V call is TRBV6-4, the J call TRBJ2-1; D is unclear. Germline assignment: CDR1 MRHNA and CDR2 SNTAGT. This CDR3 contains 15 residues. The V end was cut by 2 bases, the J end by 0 bases, with 8 bases between. The CDR3 protein is CASSDEASSYNEQFF. CDR3 sequence (DNA): TGTGCCAGCAGTGACGAGGCCAGCTCCTACAATGAGCAGTTCTTC.

V and J are TRBV6-2 or TRBV6-3 and TRBJ1-2; unclear D gene. Trimming stripped 0 bases from V and 4 bases from J, with 9 bases between. The CDR3 is 14 amino acids. Per the germline V gene, CDR1 is MNHEY and CDR2 is SVGEGT. The DNA for the CDR3 is TGTGCCAGCAGTTACTCGGCGAACGGCTATGGCTACACCTTC. Translation: CASSYSANGYGYTF.

The chain combines TRBV2 with TRBJ1-2; the D is unclear. The V end was cut by 7 bases, the J end by 9 bases, with 12 bases between. This CDR3 is 11 amino acids long. Per the germline V gene, CDR1 is SNHLY and CDR2 is FYNNEI. The CDR3 region has the DNA TGTGCCAGCACTCGCACTAGGAGCTACACCTTC. It yields the protein CASTRTRSYTF. Full variable domain (outside the CDR3, taken from reference TRBV2 and TRBJ1-2): EPEVTQTPSHQVTQMGQEVILRCVPISNHLYFYWYRQILGQKVEFLVSFYNNEISEKSEIFDDQFSVERPDGSNFTLKIRSTKLEDSAMYFCASTRTRSYTFGSGTRLTVV.

The J gene is TRBJ1-3, the V gene TRBV10-2; weak D call: TRBD1 (6 bases). V lost 3 bases to trimming and J lost 9 bases, with 12 bases between them. The CDR3 sequence is 13 residues long. The germline gives CDR1 WSHSY, CDR2 SAAADI. CDR3 sequence (DNA): TGCGCCAGCAGTGACAGGGGAGAAGGCACCATATATTTT. Its protein is CASSDRGEGTIYF.

The chain couples TRBV7-9 to TRBJ2-1, with TRBD2 identical over 12 bases. The CDR3 extends over 16 amino acids. CDR1 SEHNR and CDR2 FQNEAQ come from the germline V gene (reference sequence). V lost 5 bases to trimming and J lost 4 bases; unmatched junction nucleotides: 6. CDR3 protein: CASSPPGTSGYNEQFF. For the CDR3, the DNA is TGTGCCAGCAGCCCCCCCGGGACTAGCGGGTACAATGAGCAGTTCTTC.

Here the CDR3 reads CATKKGSGGFNEQFF. The CDR3 region has the DNA TGCGCCACCAAGAAAGGCAGCGGGGGTTTCAATGAGCAGTTCTTC. This chain joins TRBV5-1 and TRBJ2-1; 8 nucleotides match TRBD2. The V gene end was trimmed by 9 bases and the J gene end by 6 bases; junction bases not matched to a gene: 14. This CDR3 is 15 amino acids long. Germline V gene data show CDR1 as SGHRS and CDR2 as YFSETQ.

V is TRBV7-2 and J is TRBJ2-5, with D unresolved. CDR3 length: 14 residues. In germline, CDR1 is SGHTA, CDR2 FQGNSA. V gave up 0 bases and J gave up 2 bases, with 7 bases separating them. The CDR3, as DNA: TGTGCCAGCAGCTTAGCCACATTTCAAGAGACCCAGTACTTC. The encoded protein is CASSLATFQETQYF. The variable domain in full, completed from reference TRBV7-2 and TRBJ2-5, reads GAGVSQSPSNKVTEKGKDVELRCDPISGHTALYWYRQSLGQGLEFLIYFQGNSAPDKSGLPSDRFSAERTGGSVSTLTIQRTQQEDSAVYLCASSLATFQETQYFGPGTRLLVL.

The V and J genes are TRBV27 and TRBJ1-5, with D maybe TRBD1 (5 bases). V gave up 2 bases and J gave up 6 bases, with 17 bases separating them. The germline V gene has CDR1 MNHEY and CDR2 SMNVEV (reference sequence). The CDR3 is 16 residues long. CDR3 sequence reads: CASSLKRGGVRQPQHF. The CDR3 DNA reads TGTGCCAGCAGTTTAAAAAGGGGAGGAGTACGTCAGCCCCAGCATTTT.

The rearrangement uses TRBV7-9 and TRBJ1-1, with D unresolved. Germline V lookup: CDR1 SEHNR, CDR2 FQNEAQ (reference sequence). The CDR3 runs to 13 residues. V was trimmed by 0 bases and J by 7 bases, leaving 9 bases between them. The CDR3 here is CASSLATGIEAFF. Here the CDR3 DNA reads TGTGCCAGCAGCTTAGCGACGGGGATTGAAGCTTTCTTT.

V usage is TRBV6-5 and J usage is TRBJ1-2; tentative D call: TRBD1 (5 bases). Germline CDR1 MNHEY, CDR2 SVGAGI. CDR3 length: 13 residues. Trimming left V 7 bases short and J 4 bases short, with 13 bases between. In DNA form, the CDR3 reads TGTGCCAGCATGAAAGGGACCTTCTATGGCTACACCTTC. This encodes CASMKGTFYGYTF.

The V call is TRBV7-6, the J call TRBJ1-5; 7 nucleotides match TRBD1. Germline V gene data show CDR1 as SGHVS and CDR2 as FNYEAQ. The V gene end was trimmed by 1 base and the J gene end by 4 bases; junction bases not matched to a gene: 7. The CDR3 sequence is 16 residues long. The CDR3 region is CASSLGAGGRNQPQHF. In DNA, the CDR3 is TGTGCCAGCAGCTTAGGGGCAGGGGGACGAAATCAGCCCCAGCATTTT.